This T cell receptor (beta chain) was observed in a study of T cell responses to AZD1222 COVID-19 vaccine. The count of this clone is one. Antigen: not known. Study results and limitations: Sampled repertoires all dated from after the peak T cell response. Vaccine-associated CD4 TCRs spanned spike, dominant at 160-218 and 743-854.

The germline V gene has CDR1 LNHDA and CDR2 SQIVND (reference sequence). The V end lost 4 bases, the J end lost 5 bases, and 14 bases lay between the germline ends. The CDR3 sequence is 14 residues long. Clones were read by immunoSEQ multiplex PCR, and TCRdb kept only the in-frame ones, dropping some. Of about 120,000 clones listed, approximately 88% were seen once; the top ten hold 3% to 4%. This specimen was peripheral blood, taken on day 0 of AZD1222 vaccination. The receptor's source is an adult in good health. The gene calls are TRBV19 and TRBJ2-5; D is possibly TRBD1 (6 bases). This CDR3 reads CASSTQGNRETQYF. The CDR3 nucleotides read TGTGCCAGTAGTACGCAGGGGAATAGGGAGACCCAGTACTTC. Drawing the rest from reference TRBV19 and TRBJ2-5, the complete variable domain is DGGITQSPKYLFRKEGQNVTLSCEQNLNHDAMYWYRQDPGQGLRLIYYSQIVNDFQKGDIAEGYSVSREKKESFPLTVTSAQKNPTAFYLCASSTQGNRETQYFGPGTRLLVL.